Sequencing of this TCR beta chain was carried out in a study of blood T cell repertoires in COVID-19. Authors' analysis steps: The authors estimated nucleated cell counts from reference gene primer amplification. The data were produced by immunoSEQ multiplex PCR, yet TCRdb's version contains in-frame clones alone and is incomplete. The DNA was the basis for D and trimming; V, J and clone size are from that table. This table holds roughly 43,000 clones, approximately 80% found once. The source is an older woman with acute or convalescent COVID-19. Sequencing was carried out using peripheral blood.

CDR3 sequence: CASSPRTDRDYEQYF. Here the CDR3 DNA reads TGTGCCAGCAGCCCCCGGACAGACAGGGACTACGAGCAGTACTTC. The rearrangement links TRBV4-2 to TRBJ2-7; 7 positions agree with TRBD1. V trimming: 4 bases; J trimming: 3 bases; junction bases outside the gene matches: 9. The CDR3 is 15 amino acids. The germline CDR1 and CDR2 sequences are LGHNA and YNFKEQ.